The 17 T cell receptor beta chains in this list originate from one sample, sequenced in a study of CD8 T cells in Susac syndrome. About 0.5 to 1 ug RNA was reverse transcribed with random hexamers. TCRdb re-called the immunoSEQ multiplex PCR reads through MiXCR, storing one row per CDR3 protein. The table lists about 300,000 distinct CDR3 sequences, about 88% of them singletons. Sequencing was carried out using CD8+ T cells from PBMCs. These receptors were taken from a human donor with multiple sclerosis.

The chain recombines TRBV7-3 with TRBJ2-3; D is unresolved. CDR3 length: 13 amino acids. V shed 0 bases and J shed 3 bases, with 4 bases lying between them. Germline values: CDR1 SGHTA, CDR2 FQGTGA. The CDR3 DNA sequence: TGTGCCAGCAGCTTAACCGATACAGATACGCAGTATTTT. This encodes CASSLTDTDTQYF. Together with reference TRBV7-3 and TRBJ2-3, the CDR3 gives the full variable domain: GAGVSQTPSNKVTEKGKYVELRCDPISGHTALYWYRQSLGQGPEFLIYFQGTGAADDSGLPNDRFFAVRPEGSVSTLKIQRTERGDSAVYLCASSLTDTDTQYFGPGTRLTVL.

The rearrangement links TRBV29-1 to TRBJ2-1, with 11 bases that match TRBD2. Germline V CDR1 and CDR2: SQVTM, ANQGSEA. The junction had 4 bases not matched to a gene; V was cut back by 4 bases and J by 8 bases. This CDR3 spans 13 amino acids. CDR3 sequence: CSVVAGGLYEQFF. The CDR3 DNA follows: TGCAGCGTTGTAGCGGGGGGGCTTTATGAGCAGTTCTTC.

The V call is TRBV7-9, the J call TRBJ2-5, with D unclear. This CDR3 has 15 amino acids. Germline V gene lookup returns CDR1 SEHNR and CDR2 FQNEAQ (reference sequence). V shed 5 bases and J shed 3 bases, with 16 bases lying between them. The CDR3 is CASSPPLMAKETQYF. The CDR3 DNA reads as TGTGCCAGCAGCCCACCCCTCATGGCTAAAGAGACCCAGTACTTC. Full variable domain (remainder filled in from reference TRBV7-9 and TRBJ2-5): DTGVSQNPRHKITKRGQNVTFRCDPISEHNRLYWYRQTLGQGPEFLTYFQNEAQLEKSRLLSDRFSAERPKGSFSTLEIQRTEQGDSAMYLCASSPPLMAKETQYFGPGTRLLVL.

This rearrangement joins TRBV12-3 or TRBV12-4 to TRBJ2-1; D may match TRBD1 or TRBD2 (5 bases each). Between the trimmed V and J ends, which lost 6 bases and 7 bases, there was a span of 16 bases. The CDR3 consists of 14 residues. The CDR3 DNA reads as TGTGCCAGCAGGCCTGTGGGGACGGTGAATGAGCAGTTCTTC. This codes for CASRPVGTVNEQFF.

The V call is TRBV20-1, the J call TRBJ2-7; the D gene is possibly TRBD1 (6 bases). The CDR3 extends over 13 amino acids. V was shortened by 7 bases and J by 3 bases, with 16 bases between the two germline ends. Germline lookup yields CDR1 DFQATT and CDR2 SNEGSKA (reference sequence). DNA for the CDR3: TGCAGTGTTTCACCGACAGGCTTCTACGAGCAGTACTTC. The encoded protein is CSVSPTGFYEQYF.

The chain is built from TRBV11-1 and TRBJ2-2, with 7 nucleotides matching TRBD1. V trimming: 3 bases; J trimming: 2 bases; junction bases outside the gene matches: 3. CDR3 size: 15 residues. Germline V gene lookup returns CDR1 SGHAT and CDR2 FQDESV (reference sequence). The CDR3 coding sequence is TGTGCCAGCAGCTTCGGGACAGTTAACACCGGGGAGCTGTTTTTT. It translates to CASSFGTVNTGELFF. The variable domain in full, completed from reference TRBV11-1 and TRBJ2-2, reads EAEVAQSPRYKITEKSQAVAFWCDPISGHATLYWYRQILGQGPELLVQFQDESVVDDSQLPKDRFSAERLKGVDSTLKIQPAELGDSAMYLCASSFGTVNTGELFFGEGSRLTVL.

The gene calls are TRBV6-1 and TRBJ2-3; D unclear. V was trimmed by 0 bases and J by 6 bases, leaving 4 bases between them. CDR3 size: 12 residues. Germline-derived CDR1 and CDR2 are MNHNS and SASEGT. The CDR3 loop reads CASSEAADTQYF. In DNA form, the CDR3 reads TGTGCCAGCAGTGAAGCGGCGGATACGCAGTATTTT.

CDR3 region: CASAKVPGLDQPQHF. DNA of the CDR3: TGTGCCAGTGCTAAAGTCCCGGGTCTCGATCAGCCCCAGCATTTT. The chain recombines TRBV27 with TRBJ1-5; D remains ambiguous. The CDR3 sequence is 15 residues long. V dropped 9 bases and J dropped 5 bases, with 20 bases sitting between them. Looked up from germline, CDR1 is MNHEY and CDR2 is SMNVEV (reference sequence).

The CDR3 region has the DNA TGTGCCAGCAGTTATAATTGGGGGTCGGACACTGAAGCTTTCTTT. Translated: CASSYNWGSDTEAFF. The chain joins TRBV2 to TRBJ1-1; D perhaps matches TRBD1 (5 bases). There are 15 residues in the CDR3. Looked up from germline, CDR1 is SNHLY and CDR2 is FYNNEI. Trimming removed 5 bases from V and 3 bases from J, with 16 bases in between. The full variable domain, rest sourced from reference TRBV2 and TRBJ1-1, is EPEVTQTPSHQVTQMGQEVILRCVPISNHLYFYWYRQILGQKVEFLVSFYNNEISEKSEIFDDQFSVERPDGSNFTLKIRSTKLEDSAMYFCASSYNWGSDTEAFFGQGTRLTVV.

The V call is TRBV28, the J call TRBJ2-1; 8 bases are a match to TRBD1. The CDR3 consists of 16 residues. V lost 5 bases and J lost 6; bases outside the gene matches: 12. The V gene's germline CDR1 is MDHEN and CDR2 SYDVKM. The CDR3 DNA is TGTGCCAGCAGTGGACCCCGGGACAGGCCCACCAATGAGCAGTTCTTC. As protein: CASSGPRDRPTNEQFF.

The J gene is TRBJ2-7, the V gene TRBV20-1, with TRBD1 as a possible D gene (6 bases). This CDR3 comprises 14 residues. The germline gives CDR1 DFQATT, CDR2 SNEGSKA (reference sequence). Deletions cut 0 bases from V and 3 bases from J, with 12 bases between. In DNA form, the CDR3 reads TGCAGTGCTAGAGATAGGGGGTTTTTCTACGAGCAGTACTTC. Amino acids: CSARDRGFFYEQYF.

This rearrangement joins TRBV4-3 to TRBJ2-5; D unresolved. Trimming took 0 bases from V and 0 from J, leaving 14 bases between them. Germline CDR1 LGHNA, CDR2 YSLEER. This CDR3 is 17 amino acids long. CDR3 in DNA: TGCGCCAGCAGCCAAGATTACTTAATGGTCTACCAAGAGACCCAGTACTTC. Its protein is CASSQDYLMVYQETQYF.

The chain carries TRBV4-1 and TRBJ2-5; D gene uncertain. The V gene's germline CDR1 is MGHRA and CDR2 YSYEKL. The CDR3 spans 14 residues. Trimming pared 1 base from V and 4 bases from J, leaving 10 bases between. The CDR3 sequence is CASSQGASGETQYF. The CDR3 region has the DNA TGCGCCAGCAGCCAAGGGGCCTCCGGAGAGACCCAGTACTTC.

The rearrangement links TRBV28 to TRBJ2-7, with a possible D match to TRBD1 (7 bases). V shed 6 bases and J shed 3 bases, with 15 bases lying between them. Germline V gives CDR1 MDHEN, CDR2 SYDVKM. There are 14 residues in the CDR3. This CDR3 is CASRRRDSLYEQYF. In nucleotides, the CDR3 is TGTGCCAGCAGGAGGCGGGACAGCCTCTACGAGCAGTACTTC. Filled out from reference TRBV28 and TRBJ2-7, the complete variable domain reads DVKVTQSSRYLVKRTGEKVFLECVQDMDHENMFWYRQDPGLGLRLIYFSYDVKMKEKGDIPEGYSVSREKKERFSLILESASTNQTSMYLCASRRRDSLYEQYFGPGTRLTVT.

Comment on this clonotype: Relative to the germline gene, one junction end is altered; a read error may explain this. The chain uses TRBV2 and TRBJ1-4, with TRBD1 identical over 9 bases. The CDR3 loop spans 15 amino acids. The germline CDR1 and CDR2 sequences are SNHLY and FYNNEI. CDR3 residues: CARSPKDRGYEKLFF. The DNA of the CDR3 is TGTGCCCGCAGCCCTAAGGACAGGGGATATGAAAAACTGTTTTTT. Drawing the rest from reference TRBV2 and TRBJ1-4, the complete variable domain is EPEVTQTPSHQVTQMGQEVILRCVPISNHLYFYWYRQILGQKVEFLVSFYNNEISEKSEIFDDQFSVERPDGSNFTLKIRSTKLEDSAMYFCARSPKDRGYEKLFFGSGTQLSVL.

The CDR3 protein is CASSSMPQGNQPQHF. CDR3 in DNA: TGTGCCAGCAGTTCCATGCCTCAGGGGAATCAGCCCCAGCATTTT. This chain links TRBV12-3 or TRBV12-4 with TRBJ1-5, with TRBD1 as a possible D gene (6 bases). The CDR3 is 15 residues long. The germline V and J ends were trimmed by 4 bases and 4 bases, with 14 bases remaining between them.

This sequence joins TRBV7-3 and TRBJ2-3; TRBD2 aligns across 10 bases. V shed 3 bases and J 5 bases; nucleotides not matched to a gene: 14. CDR3 size: 18 residues. In germline, CDR1 is SGHTA, CDR2 FQGTGA. Here the CDR3 DNA reads TGTGCCAGCAGCTTCGGTCCCAAAGCGGGAGGGCCGATAGATACGCAGTATTTT. Translated: CASSFGPKAGGPIDTQYF.